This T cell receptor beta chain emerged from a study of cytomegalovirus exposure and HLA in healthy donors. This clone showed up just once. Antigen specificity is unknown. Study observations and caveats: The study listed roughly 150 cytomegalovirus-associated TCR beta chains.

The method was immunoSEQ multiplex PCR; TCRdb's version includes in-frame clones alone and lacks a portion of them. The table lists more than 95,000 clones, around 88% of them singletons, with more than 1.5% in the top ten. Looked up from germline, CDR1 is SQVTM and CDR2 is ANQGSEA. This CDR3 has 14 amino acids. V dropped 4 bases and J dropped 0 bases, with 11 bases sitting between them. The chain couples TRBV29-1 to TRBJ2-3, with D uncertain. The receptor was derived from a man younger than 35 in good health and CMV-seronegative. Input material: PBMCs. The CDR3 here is CSVVEQTSTDTQYF. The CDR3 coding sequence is TGCAGCGTTGTTGAGCAGACTAGCACAGATACGCAGTATTTT.